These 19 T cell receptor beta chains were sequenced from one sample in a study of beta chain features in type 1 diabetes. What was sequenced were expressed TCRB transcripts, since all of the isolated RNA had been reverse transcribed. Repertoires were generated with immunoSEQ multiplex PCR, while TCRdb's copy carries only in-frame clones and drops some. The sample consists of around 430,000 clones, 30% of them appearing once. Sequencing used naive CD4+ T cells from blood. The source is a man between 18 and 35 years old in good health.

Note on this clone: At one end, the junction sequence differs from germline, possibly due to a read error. This chain's CDR3 is CASSTPGVLRDF. The CDR3 coding sequence is TGTGCCAGCAGCACCCCGGGAGTTCTGAGGGACTTC. The genes are TRBV7-8 and TRBJ2-5; TRBD2 might be the D (6 bases). The germline CDR1 and CDR2 sequences are SGHVS and FQNEAQ. The CDR3 runs to 12 residues.

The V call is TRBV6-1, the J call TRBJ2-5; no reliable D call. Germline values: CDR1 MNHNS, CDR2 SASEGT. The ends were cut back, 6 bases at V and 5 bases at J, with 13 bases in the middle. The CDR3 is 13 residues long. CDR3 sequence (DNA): TGTGCCAGCAGGGGTCGGCTTCGGGAGACCCAGTACTTC. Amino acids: CASRGRLRETQYF.

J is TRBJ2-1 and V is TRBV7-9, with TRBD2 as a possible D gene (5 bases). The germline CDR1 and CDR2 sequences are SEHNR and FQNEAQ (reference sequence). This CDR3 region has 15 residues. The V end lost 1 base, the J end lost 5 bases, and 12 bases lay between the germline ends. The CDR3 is CASSLGLGLNNEQFF. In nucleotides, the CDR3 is TGTGCCAGCAGCTTAGGCCTTGGACTGAACAATGAGCAGTTCTTC.

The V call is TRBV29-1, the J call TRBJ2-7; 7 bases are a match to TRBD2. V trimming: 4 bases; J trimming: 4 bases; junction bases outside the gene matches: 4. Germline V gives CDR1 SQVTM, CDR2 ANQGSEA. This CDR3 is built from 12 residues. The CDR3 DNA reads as TGCAGCGTTGTGTTCGGGGGGTACGAGCAGTACTTC. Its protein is CSVVFGGYEQYF.

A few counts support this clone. CDR3 protein: CASSWNSGTTDTQYF. The CDR3 DNA reads TGTGCCAGCAGCTGGAATAGCGGGACCACAGATACGCAGTATTTT. The rearrangement uses TRBV7-2 and TRBJ2-3; TRBD2 matches 8 bases. The germline V gene has CDR1 SGHTA and CDR2 FQGNSA. The CDR3 loop spans 15 amino acids. J was trimmed by 2 bases and V by 4 bases; bases with no gene match: 5.

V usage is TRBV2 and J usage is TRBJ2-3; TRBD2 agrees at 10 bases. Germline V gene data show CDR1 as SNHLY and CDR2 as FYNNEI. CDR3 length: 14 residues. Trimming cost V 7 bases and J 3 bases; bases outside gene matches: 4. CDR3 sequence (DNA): TGTGCCAGCACTAGCGGGAGTAGGACAGATACGCAGTATTTT. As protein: CASTSGSRTDTQYF.

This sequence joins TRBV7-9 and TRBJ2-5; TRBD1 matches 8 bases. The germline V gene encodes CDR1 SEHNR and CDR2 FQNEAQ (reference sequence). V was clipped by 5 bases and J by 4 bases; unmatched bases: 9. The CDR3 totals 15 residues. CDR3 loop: CASSNRQGRGETQYF. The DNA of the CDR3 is TGTGCCAGCAGCAATCGACAGGGGAGAGGAGAGACCCAGTACTTC.

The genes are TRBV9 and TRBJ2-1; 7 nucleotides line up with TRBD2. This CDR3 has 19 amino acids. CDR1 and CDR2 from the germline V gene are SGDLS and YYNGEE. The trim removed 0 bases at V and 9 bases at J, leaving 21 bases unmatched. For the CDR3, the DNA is TGTGCCAGCAGCGTAGTCCCCCCCAGCGGAACTAGCGCGAGGACTGAGCAGTTCTTC. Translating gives CASSVVPPSGTSARTEQFF.

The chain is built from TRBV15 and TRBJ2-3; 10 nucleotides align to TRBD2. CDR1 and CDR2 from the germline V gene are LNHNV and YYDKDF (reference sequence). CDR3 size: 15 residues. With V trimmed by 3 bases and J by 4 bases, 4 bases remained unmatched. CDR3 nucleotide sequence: TGTGCCACCAGCAGCCCGGGACTAGCGTCAGATACGCAGTATTTT. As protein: CATSSPGLASDTQYF. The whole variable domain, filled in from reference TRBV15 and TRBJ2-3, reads DAMVIQNPRYQVTQFGKPVTLSCSQTLNHNVMYWYQQKSSQAPKLLFHYYDKDFNNEADTPDNFQSRRPNTSFCFLDIRSPGLGDTAMYLCATSSPGLASDTQYFGPGTRLTVL.

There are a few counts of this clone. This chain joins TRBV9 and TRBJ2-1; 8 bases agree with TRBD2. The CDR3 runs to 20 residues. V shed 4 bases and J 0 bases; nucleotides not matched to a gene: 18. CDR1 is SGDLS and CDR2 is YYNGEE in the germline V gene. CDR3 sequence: CASSPRVGREGKSSYNEQFF. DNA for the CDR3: TGTGCCAGCAGCCCCCGCGTTGGACGGGAGGGCAAAAGCTCCTACAATGAGCAGTTCTTC.

The CDR3 sequence: CASSSSSPGVGGYTF. In nucleotides, the CDR3 is TGTGCCAGCAGCTCTAGCTCGCCCGGGGTCGGCGGCTACACCTTC. The chain has TRBV9 and TRBJ1-2; D unresolved. Trimming took off 4 bases at V and 8 bases at J, with 21 bases between the two ends. Germline-derived CDR1 and CDR2 are SGDLS and YYNGEE. The CDR3 runs 15 residues.

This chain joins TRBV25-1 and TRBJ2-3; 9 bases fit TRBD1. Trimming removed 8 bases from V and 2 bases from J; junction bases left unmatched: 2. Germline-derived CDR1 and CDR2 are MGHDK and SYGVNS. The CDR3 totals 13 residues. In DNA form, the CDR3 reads TGTGCCAGCCGGGACAGGGCCACAGATACGCAGTATTTT. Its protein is CASRDRATDTQYF.

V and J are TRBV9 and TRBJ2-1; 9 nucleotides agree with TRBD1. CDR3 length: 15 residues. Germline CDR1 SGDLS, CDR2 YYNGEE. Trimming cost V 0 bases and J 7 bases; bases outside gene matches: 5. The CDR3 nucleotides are TGTGCCAGCAGCGTAGAAGGACAGGGGTCAAATGAGCAGTTCTTC. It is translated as CASSVEGQGSNEQFF.

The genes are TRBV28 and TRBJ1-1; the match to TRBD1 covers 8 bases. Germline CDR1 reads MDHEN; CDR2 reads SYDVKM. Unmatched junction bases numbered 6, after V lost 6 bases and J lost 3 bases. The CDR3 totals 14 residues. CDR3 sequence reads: CASRVQGVYTEAFF. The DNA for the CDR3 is TGTGCCAGCAGGGTACAGGGGGTGTACACTGAAGCTTTCTTT. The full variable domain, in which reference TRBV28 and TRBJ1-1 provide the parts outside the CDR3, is DVKVTQSSRYLVKRTGEKVFLECVQDMDHENMFWYRQDPGLGLRLIYFSYDVKMKEKGDIPEGYSVSREKKERFSLILESASTNQTSMYLCASRVQGVYTEAFFGQGTRLTVV.

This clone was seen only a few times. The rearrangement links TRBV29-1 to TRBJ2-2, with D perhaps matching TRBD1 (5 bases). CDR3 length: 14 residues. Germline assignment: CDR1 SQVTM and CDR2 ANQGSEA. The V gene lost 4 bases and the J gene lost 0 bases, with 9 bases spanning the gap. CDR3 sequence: CSVAVTANTGELFF. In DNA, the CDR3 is TGCAGCGTTGCCGTGACAGCGAACACCGGGGAGCTGTTTTTT.

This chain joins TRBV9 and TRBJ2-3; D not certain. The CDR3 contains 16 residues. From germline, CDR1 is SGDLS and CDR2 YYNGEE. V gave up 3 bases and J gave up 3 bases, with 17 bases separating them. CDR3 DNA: TGTGCCAGCAGCGGGCGGACGGCAGTTCTTACAGATACGCAGTATTTT. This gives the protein CASSGRTAVLTDTQYF.

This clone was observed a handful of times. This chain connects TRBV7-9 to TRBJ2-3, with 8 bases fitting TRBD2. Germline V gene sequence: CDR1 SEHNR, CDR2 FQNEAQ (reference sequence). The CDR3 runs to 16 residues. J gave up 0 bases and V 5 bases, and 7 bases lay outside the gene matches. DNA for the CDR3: TGTGCCAGCAGCAGTACTAGCGGAGCTAGCACAGATACGCAGTATTTT. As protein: CASSSTSGASTDTQYF.

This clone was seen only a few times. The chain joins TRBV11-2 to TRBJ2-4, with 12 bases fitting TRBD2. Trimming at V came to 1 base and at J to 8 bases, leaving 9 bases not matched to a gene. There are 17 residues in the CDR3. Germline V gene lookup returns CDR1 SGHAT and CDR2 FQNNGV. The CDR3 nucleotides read TGTGCCAGCAGCTTAGTAGGGACTAGCGGGTCCTGGGACATTCAGTACTTC. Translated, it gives CASSLVGTSGSWDIQYF.

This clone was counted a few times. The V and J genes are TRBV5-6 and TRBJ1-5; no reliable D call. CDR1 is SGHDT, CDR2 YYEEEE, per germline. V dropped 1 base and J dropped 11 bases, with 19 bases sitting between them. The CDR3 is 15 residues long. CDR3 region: CASSLYQDGLLTQHF. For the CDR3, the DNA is TGTGCCAGCAGCTTGTATCAAGATGGCCTTTTGACCCAGCATTTT.